Listed here is a single T cell receptor beta chain. These data come from a study of T cell changes during pregnancy in multiple sclerosis. The assay was immunoSEQ multiplex PCR, and TCRdb's table has in-frame clones only and misses some. The table has roughly 60,000 clones, 91% seen once. Trimming cost V 6 bases and J 6 bases, with 5 bases left between them. This CDR3 region has 10 residues. Germline V gene data show CDR1 as MNHEY and CDR2 as SVGAGI. The sequence came from a female donor with multiple sclerosis, enrolled in a pregnancy study. The chain links TRBV6-5 to TRBJ1-2; perhaps TRBD1 as D (5 bases). Source: peripheral blood, taken before pregnancy. CDR3 sequence (DNA): TGTGCCAGCAGCAGGGATGGCTACACCTTC. It is translated as CASSRDGYTF.